Below are 10 T cell receptor beta chains sequenced from a single sample in a study of a mutant IDH1 vaccine in newly diagnosed glioma. Profiling relied on immunoSEQ multiplex PCR, and the TCRdb table lists in-frame clones only, not all of them. The sample lists under 60,000 clones, about 82% occurring once. Time point specified: week 35, safety follow-up. It was 300 ug of mutant IDH1 20-mer peptide that made up each vaccine dose, given with topical imiquimod. The antigens of these receptors remain unknown. Sequences were derived from PBMCs, sampled from a glioma patient whose treatment included an IDH1 peptide vaccine. The receptor set was obtained from a man in his forties with glioma.

The chain has TRBV19 and TRBJ2-7; a weak D match, TRBD1 (5 bases). Germline lookup yields CDR1 LNHDA and CDR2 SQIVND (reference sequence). CDR3 length: 14 residues. Between the trimmed V and J ends, which lost 3 bases and 0 bases, there was a span of 9 bases. The chain's CDR3 is CASSIQGDSYEQYF. The CDR3 DNA reads as TGTGCCAGTAGTATCCAAGGGGACTCCTACGAGCAGTACTTC. Filled out from reference TRBV19 and TRBJ2-7, the complete variable domain reads DGGITQSPKYLFRKEGQNVTLSCEQNLNHDAMYWYRQDPGQGLRLIYYSQIVNDFQKGDIAEGYSVSREKKESFPLTVTSAQKNPTAFYLCASSIQGDSYEQYFGPGTRLTVT.

The genes are TRBV2 and TRBJ2-7; TRBD2 matches 12 bases. The CDR3 contains 15 residues. The germline gives CDR1 SNHLY, CDR2 FYNNEI. The V and J ends lost 1 base and 2 bases, in that order; junction bases with no gene match: 0. The CDR3 region has the DNA TGTGCCAGCAGTGAAGGGACTAGCGGGGCCTACGAGCAGTACGTC. It codes for CASSEGTSGAYEQYV.

This clone was found a few times. The chain uses TRBV5-4 and TRBJ1-1; the match to TRBD1 covers 7 bases. CDR1 SGHNT and CDR2 YYREEE come from the germline V gene (reference sequence). The CDR3 is 14 amino acids. J lost 2 bases, V lost 5 bases, and 6 bases had no gene match. The CDR3 sequence is CASRPTGPNTEAFF. For the CDR3, the DNA is TGTGCCAGCAGGCCGACAGGGCCTAACACTGAAGCTTTCTTT.

This clone was observed a handful of times. The V gene is TRBV2, the J gene TRBJ1-1; D is uncertain. Trimming pared 5 bases from V and 3 bases from J, leaving 16 bases between. The CDR3 is 15 amino acids. Germline assignment: CDR1 SNHLY and CDR2 FYNNEI. CDR3 in amino acids: CASSKFTAGDTEAFF. As DNA, the CDR3 is TGTGCCAGCAGTAAATTCACAGCTGGGGACACTGAAGCTTTCTTT.

This clone has a single count. The chain uses TRBV25-1 and TRBJ1-2, with unresolved D. CDR1 and CDR2 (germline): MGHDK, SYGVNS. The V end lost 4 bases, the J end lost 2 bases, and 11 bases lay between the germline ends. This CDR3 spans 14 amino acids. CDR3 sequence: CASSAPGANYGYTF. CDR3 in DNA: TGTGCCAGCAGTGCCCCGGGCGCAAACTATGGCTACACCTTC.

This clone was observed a handful of times. CDR3 residues: CASGTEREGGELFF. The DNA of the CDR3 is TGTGCCAGCGGCACCGAGCGGGAGGGCGGGGAGCTGTTTTTT. The chain uses TRBV6-5 and TRBJ2-2, with 10 bases matching TRBD2. The germline V gene has CDR1 MNHEY and CDR2 SVGAGI. V shed 8 bases, J shed 7 bases, and the junction held 7 bases outside the gene matches. The CDR3 runs 14 residues.

In this sample, this clone turned up once. This chain links TRBV18 with TRBJ1-5, with D uncertain. This CDR3 comprises 14 residues. Trimming stripped 2 bases from V and 2 bases from J, with 7 bases between. Germline CDR1 and CDR2: KGHSH and LQKENI. The CDR3 sequence is CASSPGRGNQPQHF. In nucleotides, the CDR3 is TGTGCCAGCTCACCAGGAAGGGGCAATCAGCCCCAGCATTTT.

This chain connects TRBV27 to TRBJ2-2; either TRBD1 or TRBD2 may supply D (5 bases each). In germline, CDR1 is MNHEY, CDR2 SMNVEV (reference sequence). Deletions cut 3 bases from V and 0 bases from J, with 5 bases between. This CDR3 region has 14 residues. CDR3 nucleotide sequence: TGTGCCAGCAGTTTGGGACCGAACACCGGGGAGCTGTTTTTT. Residues: CASSLGPNTGELFF.

The chain combines TRBV6-5 with TRBJ2-7, with D maybe TRBD1 (5 bases). The CDR3 covers 12 residues. Trimming took 4 bases from V and 6 from J, leaving 10 bases between them. CDR1 is MNHEY and CDR2 is SVGAGI in the germline V gene. The CDR3 spells CASSSRVREQYF. CDR3 bases: TGTGCCAGCAGTTCCAGGGTTCGCGAGCAGTACTTC.

The chain joins TRBV27 to TRBJ2-7; 8 nucleotides line up with TRBD1. V lost 3 bases, J lost 3 bases, and 1 base stayed unmatched. CDR3 size: 13 residues. Per the germline V gene, CDR1 is MNHEY and CDR2 is SMNVEV (reference sequence). CDR3 bases: TGTGCCAGCAGTTTCGGGACAGGCTACGAGCAGTACGTC. Translating it yields CASSFGTGYEQYV.